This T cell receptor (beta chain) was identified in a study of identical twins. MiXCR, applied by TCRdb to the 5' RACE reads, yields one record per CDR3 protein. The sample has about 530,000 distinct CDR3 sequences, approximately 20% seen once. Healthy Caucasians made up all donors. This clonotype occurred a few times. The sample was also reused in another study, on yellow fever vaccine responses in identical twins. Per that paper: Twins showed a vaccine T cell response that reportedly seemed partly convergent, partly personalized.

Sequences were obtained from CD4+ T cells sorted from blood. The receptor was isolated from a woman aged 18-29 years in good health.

In DNA, the CDR3 is TGTGCCAGCGGGGACCAAGAGACCCAGTACTTC. Translating it yields CASGDQETQYF. The rearrangement links TRBV2 to TRBJ2-5, with D unclear. The CDR3 has 11 amino acids. Germline lookup yields CDR1 SNHLY and CDR2 FYNNEI. Trimming left V 8 bases short and J 0 bases short, with 4 bases between.